This T cell receptor beta chain appears in the sequencing data of a study of blood T cell repertoires in COVID-19. Method: immunoSEQ multiplex PCR; TCRdb's copy keeps in-frame clones and lacks some. Counted here are 250,000 to 350,000 clones, approximately 90% occurring once; the ten biggest clones make up 1.1%. The CDR3 has 16 residues. The germline V gene has CDR1 MDHEN and CDR2 SYDVKM. J lost 7 bases, V lost 2 bases, and 3 bases had no gene match. Two negative PCRs, clearance, or symptom resolution were required of recovered Cohort 3 donors. This sequence was found in a woman aged 25 to 39 who had recovered from COVID-19. The rearrangement links TRBV28 to TRBJ2-1; 15 nucleotides align to TRBD2. The sequenced sample was PBMCs or T cells enriched from blood (not recorded which). CDR3: CASSLRGTSGRNEQFF. The CDR3 coding sequence is TGTGCCAGCAGTTTAAGGGGGACTAGCGGGAGGAATGAGCAGTTCTTC.